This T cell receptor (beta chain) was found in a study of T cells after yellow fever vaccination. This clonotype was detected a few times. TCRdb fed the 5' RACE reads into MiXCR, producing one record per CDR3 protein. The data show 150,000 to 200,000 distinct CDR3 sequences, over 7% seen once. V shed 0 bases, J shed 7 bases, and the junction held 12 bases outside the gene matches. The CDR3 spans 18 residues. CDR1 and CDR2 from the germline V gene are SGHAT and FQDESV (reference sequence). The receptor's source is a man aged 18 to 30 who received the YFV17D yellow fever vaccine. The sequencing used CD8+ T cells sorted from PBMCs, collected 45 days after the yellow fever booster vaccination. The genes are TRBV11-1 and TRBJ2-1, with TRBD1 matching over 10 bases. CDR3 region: CASSLAGMGTGATNEQFF. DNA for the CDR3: TGTGCCAGCAGCTTAGCGGGTATGGGGACAGGGGCAACTAATGAGCAGTTCTTC.